What follows is one TCR beta chain and its context. Its antigen is still unknown. The sample comes from a study of cytomegalovirus exposure and HLA in healthy donors. Findings and caveats of the study: The tendency of first-cohort TCR clusters to co-occur in the 100 to 150 validation repertoires emerged from a later analysis. Reported performance of the classifier showed diagnosis of cytomegalovirus status with high specificity and sensitivity.

J lost 4 bases, V lost 1 base, and 7 bases had no gene match. From germline, CDR1 is SGHKS and CDR2 YYEKEE (reference sequence). The CDR3 length is 15 residues. Sequenced by immunoSEQ multiplex PCR; TCRdb stores in-frame clones only, minus some. The repertoire has some 180,000 clones, 86% of them found once; the top ten carry more than 5.5%. Donors came from a validation cohort of over 100 subjects, distinct from the first 666-subject cohort. The receptor was derived from a young man in good health and CMV-seropositive. This sequence joins TRBV5-5 and TRBJ2-5; TRBD2 matches 7 bases. Sequencing was carried out using PBMCs. This chain's CDR3 is CASSLTSALGETQYF. DNA for the CDR3: TGTGCCAGCAGCTTGACTAGCGCTTTAGGAGAGACCCAGTACTTC.